These 11 T cell receptor beta chains share one sample of origin, sequenced in a study of long-term antiretroviral therapy in people with HIV. With survey level as its setting, the immunoSEQ assay was v3.0. Data came from immunoSEQ multiplex PCR; TCRdb stores just in-frame clones and leaves some out. The data contain about 32,000 clones, 65% to 90% of them singletons. Sequences were derived from unsorted PBMCs, sampled approximately 3.3 years after starting antiretroviral therapy. These receptors all come from a man aged 18 to 29 with HIV.

This clone has a single count. The V and J genes are TRBV10-3 and TRBJ2-1; 9 bases are shared with TRBD2. The CDR3 is made up of 15 amino acids. Germline assignment: CDR1 ENHRY and CDR2 SYGVKD. J was trimmed by 4 bases and V by 11 bases; bases with no gene match: 12. This chain's CDR3 is CASRSREGLYNEQFF. The CDR3 DNA is TGTGCCTCACGGTCGCGGGAGGGCCTGTACAATGAGCAGTTCTTC.

This clone was counted a few times. The genes are TRBV4-1 and TRBJ1-2; TRBD1 agrees at 12 bases. This CDR3 contains 16 residues. The V gene's germline CDR1 is MGHRA and CDR2 YSYEKL. With V trimmed by 1 base and J by 5 bases, 5 bases remained unmatched. The CDR3 DNA follows: TGCGCCAGCAGCCAAGTAGGGGGACAGGGGGCATATGGCTACACCTTC. The encoded protein is CASSQVGGQGAYGYTF.

The chain has TRBV27 and TRBJ2-7; D is possibly TRBD1 or TRBD2 (7 bases each). This CDR3 has 13 residues. The ends were cut back, 2 bases at V and 6 bases at J, with 11 bases in the middle. Germline V CDR1 and CDR2: MNHEY, SMNVEV (reference sequence). CDR3 region: CASSLGRGGEQYF. DNA of the CDR3: TGTGCCAGCAGTTTAGGCAGGGGGGGCGAGCAGTACTTC.

The chain has TRBV13 and TRBJ1-1; D is perhaps TRBD1 (5 bases). V was shortened by 0 bases and J by 3 bases, with 8 bases between the two germline ends. Germline assignment: CDR1 PRHDT and CDR2 FYEKMQ (reference sequence). CDR3 length: 14 residues. The CDR3 coding sequence is TGTGCCAGCAGCTTAGGTGGGGCGGACACTGAAGCTTTCTTT. Amino acids: CASSLGGADTEAFF.

By sample fraction, this clone is medium-sized. The V gene is TRBV28, the J gene TRBJ1-2; 7 nucleotides agree with TRBD1. The CDR3 has 11 amino acids. CDR1 is MDHEN and CDR2 is SYDVKM in the germline V gene. V was clipped by 7 bases and J by 6 bases; unmatched bases: 2. CDR3 amino acids: CASKTGNGYTF. In DNA form, the CDR3 reads TGTGCCAGCAAGACAGGGAATGGCTACACCTTC.

In its sample, this clone was seen once. The rearrangement joins TRBV27 to TRBJ2-1; D uncertain. Germline CDR1 and CDR2: MNHEY and SMNVEV (reference sequence). The germline V and J ends were trimmed by 4 bases and 3 bases, with 4 bases remaining between them. CDR3 size: 12 residues. The CDR3 sequence: CASSSLYNEQFF. Written as DNA, the CDR3 is TGTGCCAGCAGTTCCCTCTACAATGAGCAGTTCTTC.

The rearrangement links TRBV5-4 to TRBJ1-1; TRBD1 might be the D (6 bases). Trimming removed 4 bases from V and 4 bases from J, with 17 bases in between. CDR1 and CDR2 (germline): SGHNT, YYREEE (reference sequence). The CDR3 consists of 15 residues. The CDR3 nucleotides are TGTGCCAGCAGCCCCGGAGGGGGGATGCGCACTGAAGCTTTCTTT. Its translation: CASSPGGGMRTEAFF.

This rearrangement joins TRBV5-1 to TRBJ2-7; D is possibly TRBD1 (6 bases). The CDR3 is 14 amino acids. The germline V and J ends were trimmed by 4 bases and 0 bases, with 11 bases remaining between them. Germline V lookup: CDR1 SGHRS, CDR2 YFSETQ. In DNA form, the CDR3 reads TGCGCCAGCAGCCTGTGGACAGCCTCCTACGAGCAGTACTTC. Its translation: CASSLWTASYEQYF.

The rearrangement links TRBV10-1 to TRBJ2-7; 8 bases map to TRBD1. Trimming cost V 0 bases and J 1 base; bases outside gene matches: 8. Germline loops: CDR1 WNHNN, CDR2 SYGVQD (reference sequence). This CDR3 comprises 17 residues. The CDR3 region is CASSESKLGQGSYEQYF. In nucleotides, the CDR3 is TGCGCCAGCAGTGAGTCGAAATTAGGACAGGGTTCCTACGAGCAGTACTTC.

The chain is built from TRBV7-3 and TRBJ2-1; 7 bases are shared with TRBD2. Unmatched junction bases numbered 4, after V lost 1 base and J lost 7 bases. CDR1 and CDR2 (germline): SGHTA, FQGTGA. The CDR3 contains 14 residues. CDR3 sequence reads: CASSLMGGLNEQFF. The CDR3 nucleotides are TGTGCCAGCAGCTTAATGGGAGGGTTAAATGAGCAGTTCTTC.

The gene calls are TRBV23-1 and TRBJ2-5; TRBD1 aligns across 10 bases. TRBV23-1 is flagged as an ORF with uncertain function. V shed 7 bases, J shed 3 bases, and the junction held 2 bases outside the gene matches. The CDR3 is 13 amino acids. The CDR3 DNA reads as TGCGCCAGCAACGGGACAGGGGAAGAGACCCAGTACTTC. Translated: CASNGTGEETQYF.